This T cell receptor (beta chain) was identified in a study of T cells in Graves' hyperthyroidism and ophthalmopathy. As for the study in general: Staff took peripheral blood when the initial diagnosis was made, before any treatment began. Study observations and caveats: The model's output predicted ophthalmopathy at a median of 6.5 months prior to onset.

Germline values: CDR1 SGHDN, CDR2 FVKESK. The CDR3 extends over 17 amino acids. V trimming: 4 bases; J trimming: 0 bases; junction bases outside the gene matches: 7. In the case of this clonotype: No antigen is known for it.

The TCR beta CDR3 regions underwent amplification using RNA transcripts as the source. Primed by the HTBI set, a first-round RT-PCR was run on the TCR CDR3. TCRdb called the multiplex PCR reads again in MiXCR, with one record for every CDR3 protein. The table includes hundreds of thousands of distinct CDR3 sequences, about 17% detected once. Each ophthalmopathy patient scored at least 3 on the Clinical Activity Score and at least 4 on NOSPECS grade, with duration under 3 months. It was over 9.5 ml of fresh peripheral blood that supplied the PBMCs. The sequence was obtained from a woman aged 55-69 years with Graves' ophthalmopathy. The rearrangement links TRBV14 to TRBJ2-3, with 10 bases fitting TRBD1. Sequencing was done on a sample of blood. CDR3 amino acids: CASSRRTGGISTDTQYF. The CDR3 region has the DNA TGTGCCAGCAGCCGGAGGACAGGGGGAATTAGCACAGATACGCAGTATTTT.